Sequencing of this T cell receptor beta chain was carried out in a study of T cells in localized non-small cell lung cancer. Study observations and caveats: Uninvolved neighboring lung showed the greatest T cell clonality, exceeding tumor.

On this clone itself: Its matching antigen is unknown.

Profiled with immunoSEQ multiplex PCR; TCRdb holds only in-frame clones, not every one. The data contain 25,000 or so clones, about nine tenths of them seen just once; the ten biggest clones take up about 7%. The trim removed 5 bases at V and 3 bases at J, leaving 9 bases unmatched. CDR1 is SGHVS and CDR2 is FQNEAQ in the germline V gene. The CDR3 runs 18 residues. Sequencing was performed on peripheral blood, taken before any cancer treatment. V is TRBV7-8 and J is TRBJ2-1; 14 positions match TRBD2. The clonotype originates from a male donor older than 55 with stage I lung adenocarcinoma. Here the CDR3 reads CASSPGLAGGINYNEQFF. The CDR3 nucleotides read TGTGCCAGCAGCCCCGGACTAGCGGGGGGAATCAACTACAATGAGCAGTTCTTC.